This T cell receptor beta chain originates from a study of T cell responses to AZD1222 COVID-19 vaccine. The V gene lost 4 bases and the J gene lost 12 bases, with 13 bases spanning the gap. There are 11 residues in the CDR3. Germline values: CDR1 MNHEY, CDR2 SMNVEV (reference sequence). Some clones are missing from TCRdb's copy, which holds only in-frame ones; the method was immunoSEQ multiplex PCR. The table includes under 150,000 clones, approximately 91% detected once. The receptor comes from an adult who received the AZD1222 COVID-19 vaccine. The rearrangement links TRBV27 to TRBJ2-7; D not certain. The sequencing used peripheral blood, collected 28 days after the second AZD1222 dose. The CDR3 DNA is TGTGCCAGCAGTTCAGCAAGACGTGCGTACTTC. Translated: CASSSARRAYF.